This is a list of T cell receptor beta chains from one sample in a study of response to subunit inactivated influenza vaccine. TCRdb passed the RT-PCR reads through MiXCR, listing each CDR3 protein once. The sample lists a few hundred thousand distinct CDR3 sequences; approximately 10% were seen once. The data also belong to a second study, concerning T cells expressing NK-cell markers.

The sample in question was PBMCs from blood, obtained on the day of vaccination. The source is a man in his forties or fifties who received an inactivated influenza vaccine. Both conserved end residues are part of each CDR3. The D gene is left open where the match is weak. A row's size may be missing; if present it is once, few, many or a size class.

clone size	CDR3 length	D gene	V gene	J gene	CDR3 DNA	CDR3 protein
NA	12	NA	TRBV5-5	TRBJ2-3	TGTGCCAGCAGCTTGCCTTCTCATACGCAGTATTTT	CASSLPSHTQYF
few	14	NA	TRBV27	TRBJ2-1	TGTGCCAGCAGTTTCGGGACTGTGGGCAATGAGCAGTTCTTC	CASSFGTVGNEQFF
few	17	TRBD2	TRBV24-1	TRBJ2-3	TGTGCCACCAGCGTCCCCTTTAGCGGGGGAGGGCGCGATACGCAGTATTTT	CATSVPFSGGGRDTQYF
few	15	TRBD2	TRBV15	TRBJ2-1	TGTGCCACCAGTGAACTAGCGGGAGTCTACAATGAGCAGTTCTTC	CATSELAGVYNEQFF
NA	15	TRBD1	TRBV19	TRBJ1-6	TGTGCCAGTAACCGGGACAGCGATTTGAATTCACCCCTCCACTTT	CASNRDSDLNSPLHF
few	13	NA	TRBV29-1	TRBJ2-3	TGCAGCGTTGGAGGGGTTAGCACAGATACGCAGTATTTT	CSVGGVSTDTQYF
NA	14	TRBD1	TRBV7-9	TRBJ2-7	TGTGCCAGCAGCACCCTGGGACAGGGCTACGAGCAGTACTTC	CASSTLGQGYEQYF
few	12	NA	TRBV7-9	TRBJ2-2	TGTGCCACCGCGGTAGTGGGGGGGGAGCTGTTTTTT	CATAVVGGELFF
NA	15	NA	TRBV7-9	TRBJ2-5	TGTGCCAGCAGCTTACTGGACACGGACCAAGAGACCCAGTACTTC	CASSLLDTDQETQYF
NA	16	NA	TRBV10-3	TRBJ1-4	TGTGCCATCAGTGCCGCCGCCGGGGGCGCAAATGAAAAACTGTTTTTT	CAISAAAGGANEKLFF
few	14	NA	TRBV20-1	TRBJ2-5	TGCAGTGCTAGACTTCGACAGAACCAAGAGACCCAGTACTTC	CSARLRQNQETQYF
many	15	TRBD2	TRBV6-2/TRBV6-3	TRBJ2-3	TGTGCCAGCAGTTTTCCTCTAGCGGGGGCCGATACGCAGTATTTT	CASSFPLAGADTQYF
few	17	TRBD1	TRBV27	TRBJ2-1	TGTGCCAGCAGTTTCTCCGGGACAGGGGAGTACAATGGTGAGCAGTTCTTC	CASSFSGTGEYNGEQFF
few	11	NA	TRBV3-1	TRBJ1-1	TGTGCCAGCAGCCAAAGTCACGAAGCTTTCTTT	CASSQSHEAFF
many	15	NA	TRBV3-1	TRBJ1-1	TGTGCCAGCAGCCAAGGGTGGGCTCTGCCCCGAGAAGCTTTCTTT	CASSQGWALPREAFF
NA	18	NA	TRBV4-3	TRBJ2-6	TGCGCCAGCAGCCAAGATTGGGGTTATCAACCTGGGGCCAACGTCCTGACTTTC	CASSQDWGYQPGANVLTF
few	14	NA	TRBV6-2/TRBV6-3	TRBJ2-1	TGTGCCAGCAGTTATTATGGCTCCTACAATGAGCAGTTCTTC	CASSYYGSYNEQFF
few	14	NA	TRBV10-3	TRBJ2-1	TGTGCCATCAGTGAAGGGTCACGGCTCAATGAGCAGTTCTTC	CAISEGSRLNEQFF
many	19	NA	TRBV28	TRBJ1-5	TGTGCCAGCAGTTTATGGAGCGTAGGCGGTCGTAGAGGGGTTCAGCCCCAGCATTTT	CASSLWSVGGRRGVQPQHF
NA	14	TRBD2	TRBV12-3/TRBV12-4	TRBJ2-3	TGTGCCAGCAGCACGGGGGGGAGTCGCTATACGCAGTATTTT	CASSTGGSRYTQYF
few	15	NA	TRBV4-1	TRBJ2-1	TGCGCCAGCAGCCACCTAGGGCGGGCGGACAATGAGCAGTTCTTC	CASSHLGRADNEQFF
few	16	NA	TRBV4-3	TRBJ1-2	TGCGCCAGCAGCCAAGATTATCAGGGCACTAACTATGGCTACACCTTC	CASSQDYQGTNYGYTF
few	13	NA	TRBV6-1	TRBJ2-5	TGTGCCAGCAGTGTGGGGGTTGGGGAGACCCAGTACTTC	CASSVGVGETQYF
few	15	TRBD2	TRBV12-3/TRBV12-4	TRBJ2-1	TGTGCCAGCAGTACACTAGCGGGGGGCTTCAATGAGCAGTTCTTC	CASSTLAGGFNEQFF
NA	18	TRBD2	TRBV30	TRBJ2-3	TGTGCCTGGAGTGGCCTTAGCGGGAGGCCGCAATTCACAGATACGCAGTATTTT	CAWSGLSGRPQFTDTQYF
few	17	TRBD2	TRBV4-2	TRBJ2-2	TGTGCCAGCAGCCAAGAGGGTCTAGCGGGAAACACCGGGGAGCTGTTTTTT	CASSQEGLAGNTGELFF
few	13	NA	TRBV12-3/TRBV12-4	TRBJ2-7	TGTGCCAGCAGCTTCGGGGTCCCCTACGAGCAGTACTTC	CASSFGVPYEQYF
few	14	TRBD2	TRBV14	TRBJ2-3	TGTGCCAGCAACCTAGCGGGAGGAGCAGATACGCAGTATTTT	CASNLAGGADTQYF
few	13	NA	TRBV6-2/TRBV6-3	TRBJ2-7	TGTGCCAGCAGTTACTTCGGACGCTACGAGCAGTACTTC	CASSYFGRYEQYF
NA	13	NA	TRBV7-9	TRBJ1-5	TGTGCCAGCAGCTTAGGGGCTGGGGAGCCGGGGCATTTT	CASSLGAGEPGHF
many	15	NA	TRBV7-9	TRBJ2-2	TGTGCCAGCAGCTTAAGGCAGATGAACACCGGGGAGCTGTTTTTT	CASSLRQMNTGELFF
few	15	NA	TRBV28	TRBJ1-5	TGTGCCAGCAGTTTACTGGGGCGGTTCGACCAGCCCCAGCATTTT	CASSLLGRFDQPQHF
few	15	TRBD1	TRBV28	TRBJ2-7	TGTGCCAGCAGTTCCCACAGGGGAAATTCCTACGAGCAGTACTTC	CASSSHRGNSYEQYF
NA	12	NA	TRBV5-1	TRBJ2-1	TGCGCCAGCAGCACTCGCGACGTTGAGCAGTTCTTC	CASSTRDVEQFF
NA	15	NA	TRBV4-2	TRBJ2-7	TGTGCCAGCAGTATCCCGGGACGAGGGGTGGACGAGCAGTACTTC	CASSIPGRGVDEQYF
few	17	NA	TRBV5-1	TRBJ1-4	TGCGCCAGCAGCTTTTCCGGATCCATTGCAACTAATGAAAAACTGTTTTTT	CASSFSGSIATNEKLFF
few	15	NA	TRBV11-2	TRBJ2-2	TGTGCCAGCAGCTTAAAGCGGGCGAACACCGGGGAGCTGTTTTTT	CASSLKRANTGELFF
few	16	NA	TRBV6-2/TRBV6-3	TRBJ1-4	TGTGCCAGCGGACCAAAGGGCAGAGCAACTAATGAAAAACTGTTTTTT	CASGPKGRATNEKLFF
many	13	NA	TRBV25-1	TRBJ2-7	TGTGCCAGCAGGGAACAGGGTTCCTACGAGCAGTACTTC	CASREQGSYEQYF
NA	20	TRBD2	TRBV4-1	TRBJ2-5	TGCGCCAGCAGCCAAGAGCCCCTAGCGGGGGGGCCCCCCCACCAAGAGACCCAGTACTTC	CASSQEPLAGGPPHQETQYF
few	12	NA	TRBV10-3	TRBJ2-7	TGTGCCAACCTTCGGGTGCCCTACGAGCAGTACTTC	CANLRVPYEQYF
NA	15	TRBD2	TRBV20-1	TRBJ2-7	TGCAGTGCTAGGGATACTAGCGGGGGAACCTACGAGCAGTACTTC	CSARDTSGGTYEQYF
many	14	NA	TRBV14	TRBJ1-5	TGTGCCAGCAGCCCCGGGACCTCCAATCAGCCCCAGCATTTT	CASSPGTSNQPQHF
many	12	NA	TRBV29-1	TRBJ1-5	TGCAGCGTTGGGGGGGGGAATCAGCCCCAGCATTTT	CSVGGGNQPQHF
NA	15	NA	TRBV7-9	TRBJ2-2	TGTGCCAGCAGCTTCCGGACATCTAACACCGGGGAGCTGTTTTTT	CASSFRTSNTGELFF
NA	15	NA	TRBV5-1	TRBJ2-3	TGCGCCAGCAGCCCCCTGGCCACCCCTACAGATACGCAGTATTTT	CASSPLATPTDTQYF
NA	17	TRBD1	TRBV11-2	TRBJ2-7	TGTGCCAGCAGTTCTTACACGGGACAGGGGAATATTTACGAGCAGTACTTC	CASSSYTGQGNIYEQYF
few	16	NA	TRBV28	TRBJ2-1	TGTGCCAGCAGTTTAAACCCGGCGGCCTCCTACAATGAGCAGTTCTTC	CASSLNPAASYNEQFF
few	14	NA	TRBV20-1	TRBJ2-2	TGCAGTGCTAGAGGACTCCTGAACACCGGGGAGCTGTTTTTT	CSARGLLNTGELFF
NA	14	NA	TRBV7-9	TRBJ2-1	TGTGCCAGCTTAGGACAGCCAGCCTACAATGAGCAGTTCTTC	CASLGQPAYNEQFF
few	15	TRBD2	TRBV11-2	TRBJ2-1	TGTGCCAGCAGCGGGGGACTAGGGTCCTACAATGAGCAGTTCTTC	CASSGGLGSYNEQFF
NA	15	NA	TRBV12-3/TRBV12-4	TRBJ2-7	TGTGCCAGCAGTTTAAGTGGGGTCACACTCTACGAGCAGTACTTC	CASSLSGVTLYEQYF
many	13	NA	TRBV18	TRBJ2-7	TGTGCCAGCAGCCCTGACAGCTCCTACGAGCAGTACTTC	CASSPDSSYEQYF